This T cell receptor (beta chain) is drawn from a study of identifying expanded T cells in peripheral blood. V shed 2 bases and J shed 2 bases, with 13 bases lying between them. Germline CDR1 SQVTM, CDR2 ANQGSEA. CDR3 length: 15 residues. Data came from immunoSEQ multiplex PCR; TCRdb stores just in-frame clones and leaves some out. The data hold roughly 92,000 clones, with 70% to 90% observed a single time. During the collection period, no donor immune events like infections were recorded. This clone occurred once. Its antigen is unknown. Points from the study as a whole: Differentially abundant clones: roughly 1.2 between replicates, around 17 at roughly 2 weeks, 19 to 20 at four. Variance in clone template counts between approximately two-week samples significantly increased with total template count across all healthy donors.

The sequencing sample was made of blood. The rearrangement joins TRBV29-1 to TRBJ1-5; TRBD1 is a possible D gene (5 bases). This sequence was found in a person aged 18 to 70 in good health. For the CDR3, the DNA is TGCAGCGTTGAATCGCGTGAAGGGGGCAATCAGCCCCAGCATTTT. Its protein product is CSVESREGGNQPQHF.